Ten or more counts support the clone carrying this T cell receptor beta chain. Its target is unknown. This sample is drawn from a study of CD8+CD57+ T cells in acquired aplastic anemia. Study overall: CD4+ and CD8+ cells, once sorted, gave DNA averaging about 3 ug. Reads per healthy sample averaged roughly 9.9 million (CD4+) and 11.0 million (CD8+).

Genomic DNA, serving as template, underwent TCR beta VDJ and CDR3 profiling. One entry per CDR3 protein results from TCRdb running MiXCR on the reads. Counted here are around 400,000 distinct CDR3 sequences, 65% to 75% occurring once; the ten biggest clones make up approximately 3.8%. Study-wide results and limits: The number of CD8+ CDR3 sequences shared by patients and controls was twenty-nine.

The clonotype was recovered from a human donor in good health, serving as a control. Material: sorted CD4+, CD8+, or CD8+CD57+ T cells (not recorded which) from PBMCs.

CDR3 sequence (DNA): TGTGCCATCAGTGAGTCCCGGGGGGGGGGGGGCCGGAATGAGCAGTTCTTC. This sequence encodes CAISESRGGGGRNEQFF. The V gene is TRBV10-3, the J gene TRBJ2-1; 8 bases line up with TRBD2. CDR3 length equals 17 residues. V gave up 0 bases and J gave up 7 bases; unmatched junction bases: 11. Per germline, CDR1 ENHRY and CDR2 SYGVKD.